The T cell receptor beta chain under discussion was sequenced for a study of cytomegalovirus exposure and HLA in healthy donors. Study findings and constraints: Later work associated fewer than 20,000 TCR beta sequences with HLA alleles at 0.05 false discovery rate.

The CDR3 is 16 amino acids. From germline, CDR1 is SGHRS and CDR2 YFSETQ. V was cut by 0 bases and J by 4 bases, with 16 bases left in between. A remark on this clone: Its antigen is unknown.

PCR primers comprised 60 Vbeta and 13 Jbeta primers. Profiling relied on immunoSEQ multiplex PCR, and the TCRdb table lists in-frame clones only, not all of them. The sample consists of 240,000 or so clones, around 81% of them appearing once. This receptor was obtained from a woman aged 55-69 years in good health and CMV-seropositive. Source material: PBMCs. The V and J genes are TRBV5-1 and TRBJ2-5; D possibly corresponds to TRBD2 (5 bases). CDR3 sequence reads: CASSLDPTTGRETQYF. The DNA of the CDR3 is TGCGCCAGCAGCTTGGATCCGACTACGGGCAGAGAGACCCAGTACTTC.